These T cell receptor beta chains were read from a single sample in a study of OX40 agonist ivuxolimab in advanced cancers. Sequenced by immunoSEQ multiplex PCR; TCRdb stores in-frame clones only, minus some. The data show 60,000 or so clones, with around 90% seen just once and roughly 16% held by the top ten. This sample comprised CD4+ or CD8+ T cells sorted from blood, obtained in a trial of the OX40 agonist ivuxolimab. The receptors were sampled from an adult with an advanced solid tumor such as melanoma, head and neck, liver or kidney cancer. Each CDR3 is given with its conserved first and last residue. Fields, in order: J gene, clone size, V gene, D gene, CDR3 protein, CDR3 DNA. A D gene is named only where the DNA matches it firmly. Rows give clone size only sometimes, using once, few, many, or a class for an expanded clone.

j_call: TRBJ2-1; clone_size: once; v_call: TRBV18; d_call: -; cdr3_aa: CASSPFVGSRDNEQFF; cdr3_nt: TGTGCCAGCTCACCATTTGTTGGATCTAGGGACAATGAGCAGTTCTTC
j_call: TRBJ1-2; clone_size: -; v_call: TRBV29-1; d_call: -; cdr3_aa: CSVSPTGMFNYGYTF; cdr3_nt: TGCAGCGTGAGTCCAACCGGGATGTTCAACTATGGCTACACCTTC
j_call: TRBJ1-4; clone_size: -; v_call: TRBV4-1; d_call: -; cdr3_aa: CASSQGARTTTNEKLFF; cdr3_nt: TGCGCCAGCAGCCAAGGCGCGAGGACTACGACTAATGAAAAACTGTTTTTT
j_call: TRBJ2-1; clone_size: -; v_call: TRBV4-1; d_call: -; cdr3_aa: CASSQGRGLIYNEQFF; cdr3_nt: TGCGCCAGCAGCCAAGGGAGGGGGTTAATCTACAATGAGCAGTTCTTC
j_call: TRBJ2-7; clone_size: -; v_call: TRBV7-9; d_call: TRBD1; cdr3_aa: CASSLWDREYEQYF; cdr3_nt: TGTGCCAGCAGCTTGTGGGACAGGGAATACGAGCAGTACTTC
j_call: TRBJ2-3; clone_size: -; v_call: TRBV19; d_call: -; cdr3_aa: CASSTRDTGTDTQYF; cdr3_nt: TGTGCCAGTAGTACCCGGGACACGGGCACAGATACGCAGTATTTT
j_call: TRBJ2-1; clone_size: -; v_call: TRBV18; d_call: -; cdr3_aa: CASSPPPEWRKTYNEQFF; cdr3_nt: TGTGCCAGCTCACCACCTCCCGAATGGCGGAAGACCTACAATGAGCAGTTCTTC
j_call: TRBJ2-1; clone_size: -; v_call: TRBV29-1; d_call: -; cdr3_aa: CSVERDNEQFF; cdr3_nt: TGCAGCGTTGAAAGAGACAATGAGCAGTTCTTC
j_call: TRBJ2-2; clone_size: few; v_call: TRBV5-1; d_call: -; cdr3_aa: CASNHKGGMDTGELFF; cdr3_nt: TGCGCCAGCAACCATAAGGGAGGTATGGACACCGGGGAGCTGTTTTTT
j_call: TRBJ1-1; clone_size: few; v_call: TRBV6-6; d_call: TRBD1; cdr3_aa: CASRAGGRNTEAFF; cdr3_nt: TGTGCCAGCAGGGCAGGGGGCAGGAACACTGAAGCTTTCTTT
j_call: TRBJ2-1; clone_size: -; v_call: TRBV19; d_call: -; cdr3_aa: CASTIGGTGYNEQFF; cdr3_nt: TGTGCCAGTACTATAGGGGGGACTGGCTACAATGAGCAGTTCTTC
j_call: TRBJ2-6; clone_size: -; v_call: TRBV28; d_call: -; cdr3_aa: CASSLRLGAELSGANVLTF; cdr3_nt: TGTGCCAGCAGTTTACGTCTCGGGGCGGAACTCTCTGGGGCCAACGTCCTGACTTTC
j_call: TRBJ1-6; clone_size: -; v_call: TRBV11-2; d_call: -; cdr3_aa: CASSFSSYNSPLHF; cdr3_nt: TGTGCCAGCAGCTTTAGCTCCTATAATTCACCCCTCCACTTT
j_call: TRBJ1-5; clone_size: -; v_call: TRBV4-2; d_call: -; cdr3_aa: CASSQANRWQGDQPQHF; cdr3_nt: TGTGCCAGCAGCCAAGCGAATAGATGGCAGGGAGATCAGCCCCAGCATTTT
j_call: TRBJ1-2; clone_size: -; v_call: TRBV6-4; d_call: TRBD1; cdr3_aa: CASSGQGLSSYGYTF; cdr3_nt: TGTGCCAGCAGTGGACAGGGGTTGAGTAGCTATGGCTACACCTTC
j_call: TRBJ2-7; clone_size: -; v_call: TRBV7-8; d_call: TRBD1; cdr3_aa: CASSLAPGTGYYEQYF; cdr3_nt: TGTGCCAGCAGCTTAGCGCCCGGGACAGGGTACTACGAGCAGTACTTC
j_call: TRBJ2-2; clone_size: -; v_call: TRBV19; d_call: TRBD1; cdr3_aa: CASSSSPGTGTNTGELFF; cdr3_nt: TGTGCCAGTAGTTCCAGTCCCGGGACAGGGACGAACACCGGGGAGCTGTTTTTT
j_call: TRBJ1-5; clone_size: -; v_call: TRBV4-1; d_call: -; cdr3_aa: CASSQDIQRLDQPQHF; cdr3_nt: TGCGCCAGCAGCCAAGATATCCAGCGCCTAGATCAGCCCCAGCATTTT
j_call: TRBJ2-2; clone_size: -; v_call: TRBV7-6; d_call: -; cdr3_aa: CASSRQQTSSGELFF; cdr3_nt: TGTGCCAGCAGCCGACAACAAACTAGCTCCGGGGAGCTGTTTTTT
j_call: TRBJ2-1; clone_size: -; v_call: TRBV28; d_call: TRBD2; cdr3_aa: CASSFGLAGRGEQFF; cdr3_nt: TGTGCCAGCAGTTTCGGACTAGCGGGACGAGGTGAGCAGTTCTTC
j_call: TRBJ1-1; clone_size: -; v_call: TRBV6-1; d_call: -; cdr3_aa: CASSAHEAFF; cdr3_nt: TGTGCCAGCAGTGCCCATGAAGCTTTCTTT
j_call: TRBJ2-5; clone_size: few; v_call: TRBV5-1; d_call: TRBD2; cdr3_aa: CASSLGLAGETQYF; cdr3_nt: TGCGCCAGCAGCTTGGGGCTAGCGGGAGAGACCCAGTACTTC
j_call: TRBJ2-2; clone_size: -; v_call: TRBV6-5; d_call: -; cdr3_aa: CASTTGSNTGELFF; cdr3_nt: TGTGCCAGCACCACAGGGTCGAACACCGGGGAGCTGTTTTTT
j_call: TRBJ1-1; clone_size: few; v_call: TRBV7-9; d_call: TRBD1; cdr3_aa: CASSFGDRGSTEAFF; cdr3_nt: TGTGCCAGCAGCTTTGGGGACAGGGGGAGCACTGAAGCTTTCTTT
j_call: TRBJ1-4; clone_size: -; v_call: TRBV6-1; d_call: TRBD1; cdr3_aa: CAGGEGQRPVLFF; cdr3_nt: TGTGCCGGGGGAGAGGGACAGCGTCCTGTCCTGTTTTTT
j_call: TRBJ1-1; clone_size: -; v_call: TRBV27; d_call: TRBD1; cdr3_aa: CASSYQGATEAFF; cdr3_nt: TGTGCCAGCAGTTATCAGGGGGCTACTGAAGCTTTCTTT
j_call: TRBJ1-2; clone_size: few; v_call: TRBV28; d_call: TRBD1; cdr3_aa: CASRVQGADGYTF; cdr3_nt: TGTGCCAGCAGGGTACAGGGGGCCGATGGCTACACCTTC
j_call: TRBJ2-7; clone_size: -; v_call: TRBV5-1; d_call: -; cdr3_aa: CASSLAWTPSSYEQYF; cdr3_nt: TGCGCCAGCAGCCTCGCTTGGACACCGAGCTCCTACGAGCAGTACTTC
j_call: TRBJ1-1; clone_size: -; v_call: TRBV5-5; d_call: -; cdr3_aa: CASRPTGTGNTEAFF; cdr3_nt: TGTGCCAGCAGACCCACTGGCACAGGCAACACTGAAGCTTTCTTT
j_call: TRBJ1-2; clone_size: few; v_call: TRBV29-1; d_call: TRBD1; cdr3_aa: CSVVQGGDGYTF; cdr3_nt: TGCAGCGTTGTGCAGGGGGGAGATGGCTACACCTTC
j_call: TRBJ2-1; clone_size: -; v_call: TRBV18; d_call: TRBD2; cdr3_aa: CASSQLAGTPNSYNEQFF; cdr3_nt: TGTGCCAGCTCACAACTAGCGGGAACACCCAACTCCTACAATGAGCAGTTCTTC
j_call: TRBJ2-7; clone_size: -; v_call: TRBV6-5; d_call: -; cdr3_aa: CASRPPGWAYEQYF; cdr3_nt: TGTGCCAGCAGACCCCCAGGGTGGGCTTACGAGCAGTACTTC
j_call: TRBJ2-6; clone_size: -; v_call: TRBV28; d_call: -; cdr3_aa: CATKNTAGANVLTF; cdr3_nt: TGTGCCACCAAAAACACCGCAGGGGCCAACGTCCTGACTTTC
j_call: TRBJ1-5; clone_size: -; v_call: TRBV18; d_call: TRBD1; cdr3_aa: CASSPMTGTGGQPQHF; cdr3_nt: TGTGCCAGCTCACCTATGACCGGGACAGGGGGGCAGCCCCAGCATTTT
j_call: TRBJ2-1; clone_size: -; v_call: TRBV7-9; d_call: TRBD2; cdr3_aa: CASSYGPSGRGGYNEQFF; cdr3_nt: TGTGCCAGCAGCTATGGGCCTAGCGGGAGAGGGGGATACAATGAGCAGTTCTTC
j_call: TRBJ1-1; clone_size: -; v_call: TRBV30; d_call: -; cdr3_aa: CAWSRAGGNTEAFF; cdr3_nt: TGTGCCTGGAGCCGGGCAGGAGGGAACACTGAAGCTTTCTTT
j_call: TRBJ2-7; clone_size: -; v_call: TRBV15; d_call: -; cdr3_aa: CATSRDRRSYEQYF; cdr3_nt: TGTGCCACCAGCAGAGATCGTCGCAGCTACGAGCAGTACTTC
j_call: TRBJ1-4; clone_size: few; v_call: TRBV7-9; d_call: TRBD1; cdr3_aa: CASSRGTGGAFGNEKLFF; cdr3_nt: TGTGCCAGCAGCCGAGGGACAGGGGGCGCGTTTGGGAATGAAAAACTGTTTTTT
j_call: TRBJ1-4; clone_size: -; v_call: TRBV5-4; d_call: -; cdr3_aa: CASSLAPSRGEKLFF; cdr3_nt: TGTGCCAGCAGCTTGGCCCCAAGTAGGGGGGAAAAACTGTTTTTT
j_call: TRBJ2-5; clone_size: -; v_call: TRBV7-9; d_call: TRBD2; cdr3_aa: CASSFPSGRRETQYF; cdr3_nt: TGTGCCAGCAGCTTCCCAAGCGGGAGAAGAGAGACCCAGTACTTC
j_call: TRBJ1-2; clone_size: -; v_call: TRBV7-2; d_call: -; cdr3_aa: CASSRTRDYGYTF; cdr3_nt: TGTGCCAGCAGTCGTACCAGGGACTATGGCTACACCTTC
j_call: TRBJ2-2; clone_size: -; v_call: TRBV5-8; d_call: -; cdr3_aa: CASSRRGPREELFF; cdr3_nt: TGTGCCAGCAGCCGCAGGGGCCCGAGAGAGGAGCTGTTTTTT
j_call: TRBJ2-7; clone_size: -; v_call: TRBV6-6; d_call: -; cdr3_aa: CASGGVSYEQYF; cdr3_nt: TGTGCCAGCGGCGGTGTCTCCTACGAGCAGTACTTC
j_call: TRBJ2-2; clone_size: -; v_call: TRBV18; d_call: TRBD2; cdr3_aa: CASSFPGLRAGELFF; cdr3_nt: TGTGCCAGCTCATTCCCGGGACTACGCGCCGGGGAGCTGTTTTTT
j_call: TRBJ2-7; clone_size: few; v_call: TRBV4-1; d_call: -; cdr3_aa: CASSQDDDSYEQYF; cdr3_nt: TGCGCCAGCAGCCAAGATGACGACTCCTACGAGCAGTACTTC
j_call: TRBJ2-7; clone_size: few; v_call: TRBV11-2; d_call: TRBD2; cdr3_aa: CASRLRLAGGLSYEQYF; cdr3_nt: TGTGCCAGCAGGCTAAGGCTAGCGGGAGGGCTCTCCTACGAGCAGTACTTC
j_call: TRBJ1-2; clone_size: -; v_call: TRBV6-5; d_call: TRBD1; cdr3_aa: CASRGTGNRGYTF; cdr3_nt: TGTGCCAGTCGAGGGACAGGTAATAGAGGCTACACCTTC
j_call: TRBJ1-2; clone_size: -; v_call: TRBV7-2; d_call: TRBD1; cdr3_aa: CASSPDRGNYGYTF; cdr3_nt: TGTGCCAGCAGCCCGGACAGGGGGAACTATGGCTACACCTTC
j_call: TRBJ1-5; clone_size: -; v_call: TRBV18; d_call: -; cdr3_aa: CASSREGHSNQPQHF; cdr3_nt: TGTGCCAGCTCACGGGAAGGACACTCAAATCAGCCCCAGCATTTT
j_call: TRBJ2-7; clone_size: -; v_call: TRBV7-3; d_call: -; cdr3_aa: CASRQTATSYEQYF; cdr3_nt: TGTGCCAGCAGGCAGACAGCGACCTCCTACGAGCAGTACTTC
j_call: TRBJ1-6; clone_size: once; v_call: TRBV30; d_call: -; cdr3_aa: CAWSRDISNSPLHF; cdr3_nt: TGTGCCTGGAGCCGGGACATATCGAATTCACCCCTCCACTTT
j_call: TRBJ2-7; clone_size: once; v_call: TRBV6-5; d_call: TRBD2; cdr3_aa: CASTLAESYEQYF; cdr3_nt: TGTGCCAGTACACTAGCGGAGTCCTACGAGCAGTACTTC